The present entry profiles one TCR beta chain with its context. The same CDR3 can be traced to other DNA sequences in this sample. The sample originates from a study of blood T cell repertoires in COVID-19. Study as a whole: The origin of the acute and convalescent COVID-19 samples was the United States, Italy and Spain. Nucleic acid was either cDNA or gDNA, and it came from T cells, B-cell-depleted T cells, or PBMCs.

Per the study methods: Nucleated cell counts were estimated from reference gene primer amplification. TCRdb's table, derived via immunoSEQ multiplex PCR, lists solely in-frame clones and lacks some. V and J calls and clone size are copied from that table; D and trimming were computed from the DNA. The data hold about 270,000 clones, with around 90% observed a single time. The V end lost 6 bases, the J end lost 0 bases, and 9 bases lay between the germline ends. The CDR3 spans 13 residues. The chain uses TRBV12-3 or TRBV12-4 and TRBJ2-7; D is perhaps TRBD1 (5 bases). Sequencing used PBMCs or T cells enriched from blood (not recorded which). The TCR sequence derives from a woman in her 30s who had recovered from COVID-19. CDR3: CASRPTGSYEQYF. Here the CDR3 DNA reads TGTGCCAGCAGGCCCACAGGCTCCTACGAGCAGTACTTC.